This entry lists 19 T cell receptor beta chains sequenced from one sample in a study of memory CD4+ T cells and cytomegalovirus serostatus (dated by TCRdb to the late 2010s). A FACSAria II was used to sort memory CD4+ T cells, defined as single viable CD3+CD4+CD8-CD45RO+ cells. The library was generated by the immunoSEQ multiplex PCR assay. Entries here come from immuneACCESS through TCRdb and include only in-frame sequences with V and J called. Some clones fail to appear in such tables; in the studies checked, an unresolved V gene covers under half of the shortfall, and the cause of the remainder is unknown. The sample profile shows about 92,000 clones; roughly 80% of them were found once. The biggest ten clones account for 3.5% to 4% of the sample. The material sequenced was memory CD4+ T cells from blood. These receptors were obtained from an adult in good health and CMV-seropositive.

The J gene is TRBJ1-2, the V gene TRBV19; 9 bases map to TRBD1. The germline V gene has CDR1 LNHDA and CDR2 SQIVND (reference sequence). The CDR3 loop spans 14 amino acids. V trimming: 9 bases; J trimming: 4 bases; junction bases outside the gene matches: 9. The chain's CDR3 is CASSPGQGSYGYTF. CDR3 coding DNA: TGTGCCAGCAGCCCGGGACAGGGTTCCTATGGCTACACCTTC.

The chain carries TRBV10-1 and TRBJ1-1; TRBD1 agrees at 11 bases. The V segment lost 6 bases and the J segment 5 bases; nucleotides outside the gene matches: 2. Germline-derived CDR1 and CDR2 are WNHNN and SYGVQD (reference sequence). The CDR3 is 13 amino acids. In DNA, the CDR3 is TGCGCCAGCAGCCGGGACAGGGGGACTGAAGCTTTCTTT. It encodes CASSRDRGTEAFF.

J is TRBJ2-7 and V is TRBV9; no reliable D call. The length of the CDR3 is 15 residues. Germline CDR1 reads SGDLS; CDR2 reads YYNGEE. V lost 0 bases, J lost 2 bases, and 12 bases lay in between. As DNA, the CDR3 is TGTGCCAGCAGCGTAGATTCCGGGCTAGCCTACGAGCAGTACTTC. This encodes CASSVDSGLAYEQYF.

In this sample, this clone turned up a few times. The chain couples TRBV5-1 to TRBJ1-1; D perhaps matches TRBD1 (6 bases). V shed 2 bases and J shed 0 bases, with 11 bases lying between them. Germline values: CDR1 SGHRS, CDR2 YFSETQ. The CDR3 runs 15 residues. The chain's CDR3 is CASSLQGEVNTEAFF. The CDR3 nucleotides are TGCGCCAGCAGCTTACAGGGAGAAGTGAACACTGAAGCTTTCTTT.

The chain joins TRBV7-9 to TRBJ2-1; D gene unclear. The CDR3 is made up of 13 amino acids. Germline CDR1 reads SEHNR; CDR2 reads FQNEAQ (reference sequence). Trimming removed 8 bases from V and 4 bases from J, with 12 bases in between. The CDR3 protein is CASGRDGYNEQFF. As DNA, the CDR3 is TGTGCCAGCGGACGCGACGGGTACAATGAGCAGTTCTTC.

The genes are TRBV2 and TRBJ2-7; D is undetermined. The V gene's germline CDR1 is SNHLY and CDR2 FYNNEI. The CDR3 has 13 residues. Trimming took off 8 bases at V and 5 bases at J, with 16 bases between the two ends. The chain's CDR3 is CASRALGSHEQYF. CDR3 in DNA: TGTGCCAGCCGAGCGTTGGGGTCCCACGAGCAGTACTTC.

This clone was found a few times. The chain combines TRBV11-2 with TRBJ2-7; D gene unclear. V was cut by 4 bases and J by 7 bases, with 8 bases left in between. CDR3 length: 11 residues. Germline CDR1 is SGHAT and CDR2 is FQNNGV. The CDR3 bases are TGTGCCAGCAGCTCCGACGGGGAGCAGTACTTC. Amino acids: CASSSDGEQYF.

This chain joins TRBV7-9 and TRBJ2-4; TRBD2 aligns across 9 bases. The CDR3 spans 18 residues. The germline V gene has CDR1 SEHNR and CDR2 FQNEAQ (reference sequence). Germline trimming cut 5 bases from V and 0 bases from J; bases unmatched to any gene: 11. Here the CDR3 DNA reads TGTGCCAGCAGCCAGCCGGGACTAGCTAAGATAGCCAAAAACATTCAGTACTTC. Translating it yields CASSQPGLAKIAKNIQYF.

V and J are TRBV19 and TRBJ2-7; the match to TRBD2 covers 7 bases. Germline V gene sequence: CDR1 LNHDA, CDR2 SQIVND (reference sequence). The V gene end was trimmed by 2 bases and the J gene end by 0 bases; junction bases not matched to a gene: 4. The CDR3 totals 15 residues. This chain's CDR3 is CASSIRGGSSYEQYF. CDR3 DNA: TGTGCCAGTAGTATACGCGGGGGTAGCTCCTACGAGCAGTACTTC.

This clone showed up just once. The chain uses TRBV4-2 and TRBJ2-7; D call uncertain. Germline assignment: CDR1 LGHNA and CDR2 YNFKEQ. This CDR3 contains 15 residues. With 0 bases removed from V and 2 bases from J, the gap between germline ends came to 11 bases. The CDR3 loop reads CASSQDDPGTYEQYF. The CDR3 coding sequence is TGTGCCAGCAGCCAAGATGACCCGGGCACCTACGAGCAGTACTTC.

V and J are TRBV7-2 and TRBJ2-7; 8 nucleotides align to TRBD1. CDR3 length: 14 amino acids. J lost 7 bases, V lost 5 bases, and 10 bases had no gene match. The V gene's germline CDR1 is SGHTA and CDR2 FQGNSA. As DNA, the CDR3 is TGTGCCAGCAGCCGCCGACAGGGGTGGTATGAGCAGTACTTC. Translation: CASSRRQGWYEQYF.

The chain combines TRBV11-2 with TRBJ2-1, with D hard to call. The CDR3 totals 11 residues. Germline V lookup: CDR1 SGHAT, CDR2 FQNNGV. Trimming shortened V by 5 bases and J by 16 bases, and 15 bases separated the two germline ends. The CDR3 here is CASSEGPMIFF. CDR3 bases: TGTGCCAGCAGCGAAGGACCCATGATATTCTTC.

This clone came up a few times. V is TRBV11-2 and J is TRBJ2-5, with TRBD1 identical over 7 bases. The CDR3 loop spans 14 amino acids. The germline V gene has CDR1 SGHAT and CDR2 FQNNGV. Trimming removed 2 bases from V and 2 bases from J; junction bases left unmatched: 2. The CDR3 loop is CASSLRQGQETQYF. The CDR3 region has the DNA TGTGCCAGCAGCTTAAGACAGGGTCAAGAGACCCAGTACTTC.

The chain links TRBV21-1 to TRBJ2-7. TRBV21-1 is a recognized pseudogene. The CDR3 is made up of 10 amino acids. This CDR3 reads CASSNYEQYF. DNA for the CDR3: TGTGCCAGCAGCAACTACGAGCAGTACTTC.

The table lists this clone with a few counts. V gene TRBV28 combines with J gene TRBJ1-5; 7 bases agree with TRBD1. Germline lookup yields CDR1 MDHEN and CDR2 SYDVKM. Trimming removed 5 bases from V and 6 bases from J; junction bases left unmatched: 7. This CDR3 has 14 residues. CDR3 sequence reads: CASSPSTGVQPQHF. CDR3 in DNA: TGTGCCAGCAGTCCGTCCACAGGGGTTCAGCCCCAGCATTTT.

The chain couples TRBV7-3 to TRBJ2-1; D possibly uses TRBD1 or TRBD2 (5 bases each). CDR1 is SGHTA, CDR2 FQGTGA, per germline. The germline V and J ends were trimmed by 4 bases and 0 bases, with 19 bases remaining between them. CDR3 size: 18 residues. CDR3 in amino acids: CASSSSGPRWGSYNEQFF. Here the CDR3 DNA reads TGTGCCAGCAGCTCTTCGGGACCCCGATGGGGCTCCTACAATGAGCAGTTCTTC.

This chain links TRBV4-2 with TRBJ2-2, with D possibly matching TRBD2 (5 bases). V lost 0 bases to trimming and J lost 4 bases, with 12 bases between them. The CDR3 loop spans 16 amino acids. Germline assignment: CDR1 LGHNA and CDR2 YNFKEQ. The CDR3 protein is CASSQDPVSGTGELFF. CDR3 nucleotide sequence: TGTGCCAGCAGCCAAGATCCGGTCAGCGGCACCGGGGAGCTGTTTTTT.

The CDR3 reads CASSYSNTGGGETQYF. The DNA of the CDR3 is TGTGCCAGCAGTTACTCAAACACAGGAGGTGGGGAGACCCAGTACTTC. The V gene is TRBV6-6, the J gene TRBJ2-5; D possibly uses TRBD1 or TRBD2 (5 bases each). In germline, CDR1 is MNHNY, CDR2 SVGAGI (reference sequence). The V gene lost 0 bases and the J gene lost 5 bases, with 16 bases spanning the gap. The CDR3 has 16 amino acids.

This clone was seen just once. This rearrangement joins TRBV4-2 to TRBJ2-2; D is tentatively TRBD1 or TRBD2 (7 bases each). V lost 4 bases and J 5 bases, leaving 20 bases between the germline ends. CDR1 LGHNA and CDR2 YNFKEQ come from the germline V gene. This CDR3 contains 17 residues. CDR3 coding DNA: TGTGCCAGCAGCCCGCGAGGGGGCGGGAGCGGTACCGGGGAGCTGTTTTTT. It encodes CASSPRGGGSGTGELFF.